A single sample gave rise to the 16 T cell receptor beta chains below, sequenced in a study of post-analysis software for immune sequencing data. The antigens for these receptors are not known. Study-wide findings and caveats: Among five TRBV segments more frequent in patients than controls were TRBV5-6, TRBV5-1 and TRBV20-1.

Unique molecular identifiers were present in the TCR beta cDNA libraries. Each CDR3 protein is one row after TCRdb ran MiXCR on the PCR reads. The table lists some 800,000 distinct CDR3 sequences, about 43% of them singletons. The specimen sequenced was blood. These receptors came from a girl between 10 and 17 years old with multiple sclerosis.

This clonotype was observed a handful of times. V gene TRBV29-1 combines with J gene TRBJ1-4; the match to TRBD1 covers 9 bases. The V and J ends lost 5 bases and 6 bases, in that order; junction bases with no gene match: 4. This CDR3 spans 13 amino acids. The germline CDR1 and CDR2 sequences are SQVTM and ANQGSEA. CDR3 bases: TGCAGCGTTCTCGACAGGGGGGATGAAAAACTGTTTTTT. As protein: CSVLDRGDEKLFF. The whole variable domain, remainder taken from reference TRBV29-1 and TRBJ1-4, is SAVISQKPSRDICQRGTSLTIQCQVDSQVTMMFWYRQQPGQSLTLIATANQGSEATYESGFVIDKFPISRPNLTFSTLTVSNMSPEDSSIYLCSVLDRGDEKLFFGSGTQLSVL.

This clonotype was seen only once. The chain carries TRBV7-7 and TRBJ2-1, with D perhaps being TRBD1 or TRBD2 (5 bases each). Looked up from germline, CDR1 is SSHAT and CDR2 is FNYEAQ (reference sequence). The CDR3 totals 16 residues. The CDR3, as DNA: TGTGTTAGCAGCTTAGCGCTAGGGGCGGGTAGCAATGAGCAGTTCTTC. Encoded protein: CVSSLALGAGSNEQFF.

The CDR3 nucleotides read TGTGCCAGCAGCCGGGGAGGGAGAGACTACACCTTC. Its protein is CASSRGGRDYTF. The V gene is TRBV5-6, the J gene TRBJ1-2; no reliable D call. Germline V CDR1 and CDR2: SGHDT, YYEEEE. The V end lost 4 bases, the J end lost 10 bases, and 14 bases lay between the germline ends. The CDR3 has 12 residues. Supplemented by reference TRBV5-6 and TRBJ1-2, the full variable domain reads DAGVTQSPTHLIKTRGQQVTLRCSPKSGHDTVSWYQQALGQGPQFIFQYYEEEERQRGNFPDRFSGHQFPNYSSELNVNALLLGDSALYLCASSRGGRDYTFGSGTRLTVV.

The rearrangement links TRBV20-1 to TRBJ2-5, with D maybe TRBD2 (5 bases). Germline V gene data show CDR1 as DFQATT and CDR2 as SNEGSKA (reference sequence). Between the trimmed V and J ends, which lost 6 bases and 3 bases, there was a span of 5 bases. This CDR3 spans 10 amino acids. In DNA form, the CDR3 reads TGCAGTGCACTAGAAGAGACCCAGTACTTC. Protein sequence: CSALEETQYF.

V gene TRBV10-3 combines with J gene TRBJ1-2; D is possibly TRBD1 (5 bases). V was cut by 4 bases and J by 2 bases, with 11 bases left in between. Germline CDR1 ENHRY, CDR2 SYGVKD. CDR3 length: 14 residues. The CDR3 region is CAISVQGANYGYTF. The CDR3 nucleotides are TGTGCCATCAGTGTGCAAGGGGCGAACTATGGCTACACCTTC.

This clonotype has a handful of counts. The chain links TRBV20-1 to TRBJ2-7; 8 bases align to TRBD2. Germline lookup yields CDR1 DFQATT and CDR2 SNEGSKA (reference sequence). V was pared by 4 bases and J by 7 bases, with 9 bases of the junction left unmatched. The CDR3 has 13 amino acids. CDR3 protein: CSANTGTSYEQYF. CDR3 coding DNA: TGCAGTGCTAACACCGGGACTAGTTATGAGCAGTACTTC.

This clonotype was observed a single time. This sequence joins TRBV28 and TRBJ2-3, with 11 positions matching TRBD2. V lost 2 bases and J lost 3; bases outside the gene matches: 16. The CDR3 extends over 20 amino acids. Germline assignment: CDR1 MDHEN and CDR2 SYDVKM. CDR3 in amino acids: CASSLGFKGQGTSGTDTQYF. The DNA for the CDR3 is TGTGCCAGCAGTTTAGGCTTTAAGGGGCAAGGGACTAGCGGTACAGATACGCAGTATTTT.

The chain combines TRBV15 with TRBJ1-4; the D gene is possibly TRBD1 (5 bases). The germline gives CDR1 LNHNV, CDR2 YYDKDF (reference sequence). Trimming took 1 base from V and 0 from J, leaving 12 bases between them. The CDR3 is 17 amino acids. This CDR3 reads CATSRGPGLATNEKLFF. The CDR3 nucleotides are TGTGCCACCAGCAGAGGACCGGGGCTTGCAACTAATGAAAAACTGTTTTTT.

This clonotype was detected only a few times. This chain connects TRBV6-1 to TRBJ2-1; TRBD2 aligns across 9 bases. There are 15 residues in the CDR3. V was clipped by 6 bases and J by 9 bases; unmatched bases: 12. Germline V lookup: CDR1 MNHNS, CDR2 SASEGT. The CDR3 region has the DNA TGTGCCAGCAGCCTTGAGGTAGCGGGAGTACTTGAGCAGTTCTTC. This sequence encodes CASSLEVAGVLEQFF.

The rearrangement uses TRBV12-3 or TRBV12-4 and TRBJ1-2, with 7 bases lining up with TRBD1. The V and J ends lost 5 bases and 4 bases, in that order; junction bases with no gene match: 4. This CDR3 has 13 amino acids. DNA for the CDR3: TGTGCCAGCAGTCAGACAGGGACCTATGGCTACACCTTC. It translates to CASSQTGTYGYTF.

This clonotype was seen at least ten times. The rearrangement uses TRBV12-3 or TRBV12-4 and TRBJ2-7; no clear D gene. The CDR3 runs 12 residues. Deletions cut 2 bases from V and 2 bases from J, with 4 bases between. CDR3: CASSLRPYEQYF. CDR3 nucleotide sequence: TGTGCCAGCAGTTTAAGGCCCTACGAGCAGTACTTC.

This chain links TRBV29-1 with TRBJ2-3; D not resolved. The CDR3 has 16 amino acids. Germline lookup yields CDR1 SQVTM and CDR2 ANQGSEA. Trimming shortened V by 2 bases and J by 4 bases, and 19 bases separated the two germline ends. The CDR3 DNA follows: TGCAGCGTTGAACCGACCCGGACCAGTCGGGCAGATACGCAGTATTTT. This encodes CSVEPTRTSRADTQYF.

The chain joins TRBV4-3 to TRBJ2-4; 7 nucleotides match TRBD2. The assigned J gene may be wrong: the sequence end matches TRBJ2-5 better. The CDR3 covers 15 residues. Germline V gene data show CDR1 as LGHNA and CDR2 as YSLEER. CDR3 coding DNA: TGCGCCAGCAGCCAAGCTGTGGGGGGGAGAGAGACCCAGTACTTC. This gives the protein CASSQAVGGRETQYF.

V and J are TRBV28 and TRBJ2-7, with D uncertain. This CDR3 spans 15 amino acids. Per germline, CDR1 MDHEN and CDR2 SYDVKM. V was shortened by 9 bases and J by 5 bases, with 23 bases between the two germline ends. The CDR3: CASSDSRVRPHEQYF. CDR3 nucleotides: TGTGCCAGTAGTGATAGTCGGGTAAGACCCCACGAGCAGTACTTC.

The gene calls are TRBV18 and TRBJ1-2, with 10 bases matching TRBD1. V trimming: 1 base; J trimming: 4 bases; junction bases outside the gene matches: 6. Looked up from germline, CDR1 is KGHSH and CDR2 is LQKENI. CDR3 length equals 16 residues. CDR3 sequence reads: CASSPQTGGLGYGYTF. CDR3 DNA sequence: TGTGCCAGCTCACCACAGACAGGGGGCCTTGGCTATGGCTACACCTTC.

This clonotype was seen only once. Its ends do not fully match the called genes, so a read error is possible. The chain uses TRBV6-2 or TRBV6-3 and TRBJ1-5; D is unclear. CDR3 length: 13 residues. Germline V gene lookup returns CDR1 MNHEY and CDR2 SVGEGT. The CDR3 sequence is CASSLQPGWPQHF. The CDR3 bases are TGTGCCAGCAGCCTTCAGCCCGGGTGGCCCCAACATTTT.